Presented here are 27 T cell receptor beta chains from one specimen sequenced in a study of shared clonotypes between healthy human individuals. TCRdb's copy holds only in-frame clones and misses some; the assay was immunoSEQ multiplex PCR. There are 850,000 to 1,200,000 clones in the sample; under 80% occur only once, and 1.4% lies in the top ten. The sequenced sample consisted of memory CD4+ T cells sorted from blood. Subset denoted: CD45RA-negative fraction. These receptors were taken from a young man in good health.

The chain recombines TRBV2 with TRBJ1-2, with D unresolved. Germline CDR1 and CDR2: SNHLY and FYNNEI. The CDR3 is 13 amino acids. Trimming took off 5 bases at V and 8 bases at J, with 15 bases between the two ends. CDR3 nucleotides: TGTGCCAGCAGTTTCCGGACGCCCTTGGGCTACACCTTC. Translated, it gives CASSFRTPLGYTF.

This clone was detected once. This sequence joins TRBV6-1 and TRBJ2-1, with 11 nucleotides matching TRBD2. The CDR3 covers 15 residues. V lost 4 bases, J lost 4 bases, and 3 bases stayed unmatched. CDR1 is MNHNS and CDR2 is SASEGT in the germline V gene. The CDR3 sequence: CASSATSGTYNEQFF. In DNA form, the CDR3 reads TGTGCCAGCAGTGCGACTAGCGGGACTTACAATGAGCAGTTCTTC.

This clone turned up a few times. The chain joins TRBV19 to TRBJ1-6, with TRBD1 identical over 8 bases. The ends lost 8 bases at V and 9 bases at J; junction bases unmatched: 0. The V gene's germline CDR1 is LNHDA and CDR2 SQIVND (reference sequence). The length of the CDR3 is 11 residues. CDR3 DNA: TGTGCCAGTGGACAGGGTTCACCCCTCCACTTT. This sequence encodes CASGQGSPLHF.

As to this clone: Additional DNA sequences in this sample encode the identical CDR3. CDR3: CAWRLGGGGYTF. The CDR3 DNA sequence: TGTGCCTGGAGGCTTGGGGGGGGAGGCTACACCTTC. The chain is built from TRBV30 and TRBJ1-2; tentatively, D is TRBD1 (5 bases). Germline V lookup: CDR1 GTSNPN, CDR2 SVGIG (reference sequence). The V gene lost 3 bases and the J gene lost 8 bases, with 13 bases spanning the gap. This CDR3 spans 12 amino acids.

The chain recombines TRBV30 with TRBJ2-7, with a weak D call TRBD2 (6 bases). The ends were cut back, 2 bases at V and 4 bases at J, with 9 bases in the middle. CDR1 is GTSNPN, CDR2 SVGIG, per germline (reference sequence). This CDR3 contains 12 residues. The DNA of the CDR3 is TGTGCCTGGAGTAGACTAGAATACGAGCAGTACTTC. Protein: CAWSRLEYEQYF.

For the CDR3, the DNA is TGCGCCAGCAGCACAAAAACGACAGGGGGCGCGGATGGCTACACCTTC. Its protein product is CASSTKTTGGADGYTF. V gene TRBV5-1 combines with J gene TRBJ1-2, with 10 bases identical to TRBD1. Losses at the gene ends were 4 bases for V and 6 bases for J; bases not matched to a gene: 12. Germline V lookup: CDR1 SGHRS, CDR2 YFSETQ. This CDR3 spans 16 amino acids.

In the case of this clone: This CDR3 is also generated by other DNA sequences in the sample. This chain joins TRBV11-2 and TRBJ2-7; D remains unclear. V lost 0 bases, J lost 0 bases, and 6 bases lay in between. CDR1 is SGHAT, CDR2 FQNNGV, per germline. CDR3 size: 14 residues. The CDR3 nucleotides read TGTGCCAGCAGCTTAGATAGAATCTCCTACGAGCAGTACTTC. This translates into CASSLDRISYEQYF.

The chain uses TRBV7-2 and TRBJ2-3; D is unclear. Trimming took 4 bases from V and 10 from J, leaving 12 bases between them. This CDR3 contains 12 residues. Germline CDR1 and CDR2: SGHTA and FQGNSA. CDR3 loop: CASSSPGQAQYF. In DNA form, the CDR3 reads TGTGCCAGCAGCTCCCCCGGGCAAGCGCAGTATTTT.

The gene calls are TRBV2 and TRBJ1-2, with 7 bases matching TRBD1. The CDR3 has 13 amino acids. In germline, CDR1 is SNHLY, CDR2 FYNNEI. Unmatched junction bases numbered 10, after V lost 8 bases and J lost 7 bases. The CDR3 nucleotides are TGTGCCAGCTGGTTAACAGGGGCGGCTGGCTACACCTTC. Translating gives CASWLTGAAGYTF.

The chain couples TRBV7-3 to TRBJ2-1; 10 nucleotides match TRBD1. After removal of 1 base from V and 1 base from J, the junction contained 7 bases not matched to a gene. Germline V lookup: CDR1 SGHTA, CDR2 FQGTGA. The CDR3 runs to 18 residues. The DNA for the CDR3 is TGTGCCAGCAGCTTAAAAGGGCCGGGACAGGGGTCCTACAATGAGCAGTTCTTC. It is translated as CASSLKGPGQGSYNEQFF.

The V gene is TRBV7-3, the J gene TRBJ1-1; no reliable D call. V gave up 2 bases and J gave up 3 bases, with 10 bases separating them. Per the germline V gene, CDR1 is SGHTA and CDR2 is FQGTGA. This CDR3 has 14 residues. The CDR3 loop is CASSLVGLHTEAFF. CDR3 bases: TGTGCCAGCAGCTTAGTAGGACTTCACACTGAAGCTTTCTTT.

The table lists this clone with a count of one. The chain employs TRBV10-3 and TRBJ1-1; D gene unclear. The CDR3 totals 12 residues. Germline V gene data show CDR1 as ENHRY and CDR2 as SYGVKD. V lost 3 bases to trimming and J lost 10 bases, with 12 bases between them. In DNA, the CDR3 is TGTGCCATCAGTGACCTCACAGAGGTAGCTTTCTTT. The encoded protein is CAISDLTEVAFF.

The V gene is TRBV7-9, the J gene TRBJ1-1, with 7 bases identical to TRBD1. V lost 5 bases to trimming and J lost 1 base; unmatched junction nucleotides: 4. The germline CDR1 and CDR2 sequences are SEHNR and FQNEAQ (reference sequence). This CDR3 comprises 14 residues. The CDR3 region has the DNA TGTGCCAGCAGCCGCGGGACAGAGAACACTGAAGCTTTCTTT. Translated, it gives CASSRGTENTEAFF.

This clone turned up a few times. The chain uses TRBV6-6 and TRBJ2-3; 9 bases agree with TRBD2. CDR3 size: 14 residues. Germline V gives CDR1 MNHNY, CDR2 SVGAGI (reference sequence). V dropped 7 bases and J dropped 4; count of bases not matched to a gene: 6. For the CDR3, the DNA is TGTGCCAGCACCCCTAGCGGGATTGCAGATACGCAGTATTTT. Its protein product is CASTPSGIADTQYF.

The gene calls are TRBV10-1 and TRBJ2-6, with D tentatively TRBD2 (6 bases). With 5 bases removed from V and 1 base from J, the gap between germline ends came to 15 bases. The germline V gene has CDR1 WNHNN and CDR2 SYGVQD (reference sequence). This CDR3 spans 17 amino acids. CDR3 nucleotides: TGCGCCAGCAGTCCCTCGGGACTGACTTCTGGGGCCAACGTCCTGACTTTC. Its protein product is CASSPSGLTSGANVLTF.

The chain is built from TRBV5-1 and TRBJ2-7; D may be TRBD2 (7 bases). CDR3 size: 15 residues. Trimming removed 4 bases at V and 5 bases at J, with 19 bases between. Looked up from germline, CDR1 is SGHRS and CDR2 is YFSETQ. The CDR3 DNA is TGCGCCAGCAGCCTCATAGGGGGGGCCACCCACGAGCAGTACTTC. Its translation: CASSLIGGATHEQYF.

The rearrangement uses TRBV7-9 and TRBJ2-7; D perhaps matches TRBD1 (5 bases). The CDR3 spans 15 residues. Trimming stripped 5 bases from V and 2 bases from J, with 16 bases between. Germline V gene data show CDR1 as SEHNR and CDR2 as FQNEAQ (reference sequence). The CDR3 DNA reads as TGTGCCAGCAGCATGCCGGACACCAGAACCTACGAGCAGTACTTC. Its translation is CASSMPDTRTYEQYF.

Remarks on this clone: Other DNA variants within this sample encode the same CDR3. V and J are TRBV7-2 and TRBJ1-1; D remains ambiguous. The CDR3 has 11 residues. Between the trimmed V and J ends, which lost 2 bases and 5 bases, there was a span of 3 bases. Germline lookup yields CDR1 SGHTA and CDR2 FQGNSA. The CDR3 here is CASSLKTEAFF. DNA for the CDR3: TGTGCCAGCAGCTTAAAGACTGAAGCTTTCTTT.

The chain joins TRBV19 to TRBJ2-3, with 8 bases fitting TRBD2. The CDR3 runs 15 residues. The ends lost 6 bases at V and 0 bases at J; junction bases unmatched: 5. Germline assignment: CDR1 LNHDA and CDR2 SQIVND (reference sequence). The CDR3 DNA reads TGTGCCAGTAGCCTTCGGGGGGGGAGCACAGATACGCAGTATTTT. Amino acid sequence: CASSLRGGSTDTQYF.

This rearrangement joins TRBV5-8 to TRBJ1-4; 9 nucleotides match TRBD1. The CDR3 loop spans 14 amino acids. V trimming: 4 bases; J trimming: 8 bases; junction bases outside the gene matches: 6. Per germline, CDR1 SGHTS and CDR2 YDEGEE. CDR3 sequence (DNA): TGTGCCAGCAGCAAAGGACAGGGGAAAGAAAAACTGTTTTTT. Translation gives CASSKGQGKEKLFF.

This clone was picked up a small number of times. The chain uses TRBV27 and TRBJ2-7; no clear D gene. V was cut by 6 bases and J by 2 bases, with 14 bases left in between. The CDR3 has 14 residues. The V gene's germline CDR1 is MNHEY and CDR2 SMNVEV (reference sequence). CDR3 sequence reads: CASRNLDGAYEQYF. The CDR3 DNA sequence: TGTGCCAGCAGAAACTTAGACGGCGCCTACGAGCAGTACTTC.

This clone was recorded only once. This chain links TRBV30 with TRBJ1-6, with D perhaps matching TRBD1 (5 bases). CDR1 GTSNPN and CDR2 SVGIG come from the germline V gene (reference sequence). V dropped 3 bases and J dropped 7 bases, with 10 bases sitting between them. CDR3 size: 13 residues. The CDR3 region is CAWSEAGNSPLHF. CDR3 nucleotides: TGTGCCTGGAGCGAAGCAGGGAATTCACCCCTCCACTTT.

The chain carries TRBV30 and TRBJ1-6; D might be TRBD1 (6 bases). CDR1 and CDR2 (germline): GTSNPN, SVGIG (reference sequence). The CDR3 is made up of 13 amino acids. Trimming cost V 8 bases and J 6 bases, with 14 bases left between them. CDR3: CARRQETNSPLHF. The CDR3 region has the DNA TGTGCCCGGCGACAGGAGACTAATTCACCCCTCCACTTT.

The CDR3 DNA reads as TGTGCCAGCAGTAACGCGGGCAACCCCTACGAGCAGTACTTC. Translating it yields CASSNAGNPYEQYF. The chain carries TRBV27 and TRBJ2-7; tentative D call: TRBD2 (5 bases). Germline loops: CDR1 MNHEY, CDR2 SMNVEV (reference sequence). CDR3 length: 14 amino acids. Trimming took off 5 bases at V and 2 bases at J, with 13 bases between the two ends.

The gene calls are TRBV5-1 and TRBJ2-3; 14 bases are a match to TRBD2. The CDR3 has 19 residues. The ends lost 4 bases at V and 2 bases at J; junction bases unmatched: 12. CDR1 is SGHRS, CDR2 YFSETQ, per germline. The CDR3 DNA follows: TGCGCCAGCAGCCCGGGACTAGCGGGAGTCGGAGCATACACAGATACGCAGTATTTT. Translated, it gives CASSPGLAGVGAYTDTQYF. The full variable domain, in which reference TRBV5-1 and TRBJ2-3 provide the parts outside the CDR3, is KAGVTQTPRYLIKTRGQQVTLSCSPISGHRSVSWYQQTPGQGLQFLFEYFSETQRNKGNFPGRFSGRQFSNSRSEMNVSTLELGDSALYLCASSPGLAGVGAYTDTQYFGPGTRLTVL.

The chain uses TRBV9 and TRBJ2-5; 9 nucleotides align to TRBD2. The junction had 5 bases not matched to a gene; V was cut back by 0 bases and J by 2 bases. The CDR3 covers 16 residues. Germline assignment: CDR1 SGDLS and CDR2 YYNGEE. The DNA of the CDR3 is TGTGCCAGCAGCGTAGATAGCGGGGGCCCTCAAGAGACCCAGTACTTC. Its translation is CASSVDSGGPQETQYF.

This clone occurred once. The chain employs TRBV18 and TRBJ1-1, with 7 bases identical to TRBD1. This CDR3 comprises 12 residues. The germline V gene encodes CDR1 KGHSH and CDR2 LQKENI. The J segment lost 8 bases and the V segment lost 3 bases, leaving 3 bases of the junction unmatched. CDR3 DNA sequence: TGTGCCAGCTCACCTATACAGGGGGAAGCTTTCTTT. Translated: CASSPIQGEAFF.